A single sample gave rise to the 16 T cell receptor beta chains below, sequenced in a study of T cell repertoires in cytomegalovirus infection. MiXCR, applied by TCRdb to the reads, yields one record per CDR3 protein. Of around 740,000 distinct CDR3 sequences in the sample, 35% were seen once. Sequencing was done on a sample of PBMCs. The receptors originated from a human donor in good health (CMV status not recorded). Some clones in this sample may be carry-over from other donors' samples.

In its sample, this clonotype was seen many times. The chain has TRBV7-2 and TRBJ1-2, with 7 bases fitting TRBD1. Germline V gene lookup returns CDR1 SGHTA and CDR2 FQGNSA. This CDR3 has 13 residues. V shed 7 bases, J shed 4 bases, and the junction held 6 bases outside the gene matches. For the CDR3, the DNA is TGTGCCAGCACCTTCGACAGGGTCTATGGCTACACCTTC. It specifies CASTFDRVYGYTF.

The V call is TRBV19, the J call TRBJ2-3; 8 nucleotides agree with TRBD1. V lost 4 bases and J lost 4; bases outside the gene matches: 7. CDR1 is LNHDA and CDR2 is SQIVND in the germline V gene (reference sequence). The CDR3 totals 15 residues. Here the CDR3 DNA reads TGTGCCAGTAGTACGTCCAGGGGGCCCCCAGATACGCAGTATTTT. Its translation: CASSTSRGPPDTQYF. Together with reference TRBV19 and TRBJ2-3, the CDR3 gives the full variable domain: DGGITQSPKYLFRKEGQNVTLSCEQNLNHDAMYWYRQDPGQGLRLIYYSQIVNDFQKGDIAEGYSVSREKKESFPLTVTSAQKNPTAFYLCASSTSRGPPDTQYFGPGTRLTVL.

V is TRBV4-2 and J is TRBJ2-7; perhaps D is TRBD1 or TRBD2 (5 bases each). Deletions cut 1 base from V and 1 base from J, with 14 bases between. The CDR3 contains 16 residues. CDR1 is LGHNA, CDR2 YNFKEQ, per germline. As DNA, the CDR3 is TGTGCCAGCAGCCAAGTCGGGGCGGGCCGGTCCTACGAGCAGTACTTC. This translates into CASSQVGAGRSYEQYF.

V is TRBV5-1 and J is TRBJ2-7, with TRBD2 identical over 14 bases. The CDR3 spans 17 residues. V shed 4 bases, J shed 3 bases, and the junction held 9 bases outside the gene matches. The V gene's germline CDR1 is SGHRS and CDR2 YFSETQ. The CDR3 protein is CASSVTSGRAVVYEQYF. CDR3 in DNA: TGCGCCAGCAGCGTGACTAGCGGGAGGGCCGTTGTCTACGAGCAGTACTTC.

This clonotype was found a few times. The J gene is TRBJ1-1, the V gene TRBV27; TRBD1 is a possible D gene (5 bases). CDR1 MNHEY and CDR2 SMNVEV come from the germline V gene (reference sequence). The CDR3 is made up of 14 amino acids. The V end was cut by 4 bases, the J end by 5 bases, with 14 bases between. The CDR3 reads CASSWRQRGTEAFF. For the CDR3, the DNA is TGTGCCAGCAGTTGGCGACAGCGAGGGACTGAAGCTTTCTTT.

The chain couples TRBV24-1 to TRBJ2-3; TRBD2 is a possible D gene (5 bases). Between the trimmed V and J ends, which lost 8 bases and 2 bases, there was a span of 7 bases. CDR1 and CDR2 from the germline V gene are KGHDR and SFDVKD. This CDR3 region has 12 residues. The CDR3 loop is CATKDFTDTQYF. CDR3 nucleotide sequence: TGTGCCACCAAGGACTTCACAGATACGCAGTATTTT.

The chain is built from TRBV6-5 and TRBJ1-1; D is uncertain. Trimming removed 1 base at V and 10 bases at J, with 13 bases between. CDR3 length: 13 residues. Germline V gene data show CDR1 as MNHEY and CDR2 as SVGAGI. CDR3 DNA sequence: TGTGCCAGCAGTTACTATTTGGAGAGTGGAGCTTTCTTT. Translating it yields CASSYYLESGAFF.

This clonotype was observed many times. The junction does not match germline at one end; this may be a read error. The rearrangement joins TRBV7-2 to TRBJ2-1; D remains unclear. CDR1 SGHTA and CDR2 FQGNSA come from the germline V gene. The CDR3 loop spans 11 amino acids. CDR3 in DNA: TGTGCCAGCAGCCTTAGGACCGATCGGGTCTTC. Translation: CASSLRTDRVF.

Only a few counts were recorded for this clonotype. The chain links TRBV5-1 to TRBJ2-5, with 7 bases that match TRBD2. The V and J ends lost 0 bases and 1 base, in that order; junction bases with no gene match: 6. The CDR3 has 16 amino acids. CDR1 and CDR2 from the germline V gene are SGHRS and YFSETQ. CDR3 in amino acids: CASSLGATSTQETQYF. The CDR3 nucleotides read TGCGCCAGCAGCTTGGGAGCGACTAGCACCCAAGAGACCCAGTACTTC.

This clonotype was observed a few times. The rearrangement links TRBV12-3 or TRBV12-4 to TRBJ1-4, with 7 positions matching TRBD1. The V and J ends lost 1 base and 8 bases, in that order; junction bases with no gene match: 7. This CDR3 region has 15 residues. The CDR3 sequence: CASSLGGTVNEKLFF. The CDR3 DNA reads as TGTGCCAGCAGTTTAGGCGGGACAGTCAACGAAAAACTGTTTTTT.

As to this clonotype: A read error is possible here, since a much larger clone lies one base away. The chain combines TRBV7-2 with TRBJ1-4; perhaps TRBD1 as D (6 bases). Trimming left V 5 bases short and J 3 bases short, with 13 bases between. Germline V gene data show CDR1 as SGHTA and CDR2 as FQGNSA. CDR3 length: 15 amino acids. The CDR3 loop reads CASSLPRQANEKLFF. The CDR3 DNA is TGTGCCAGCAGCCTCCCGAGACAGGCTAATGAAAAACTGTTTTTT.

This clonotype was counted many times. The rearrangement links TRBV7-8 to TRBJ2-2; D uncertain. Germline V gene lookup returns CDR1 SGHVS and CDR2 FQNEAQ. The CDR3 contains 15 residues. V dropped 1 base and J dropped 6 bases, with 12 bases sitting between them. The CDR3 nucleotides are TGTGCCAGCAGCTTAGTAGGCACATCTGCCGGGGAGCTGTTTTTT. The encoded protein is CASSLVGTSAGELFF.

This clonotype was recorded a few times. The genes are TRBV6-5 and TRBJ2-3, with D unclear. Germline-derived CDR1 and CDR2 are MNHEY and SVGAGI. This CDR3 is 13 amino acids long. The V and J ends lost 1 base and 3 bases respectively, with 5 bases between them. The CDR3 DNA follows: TGTGCCAGCAGTTACTTCTCAACAGATACGCAGTATTTT. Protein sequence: CASSYFSTDTQYF.

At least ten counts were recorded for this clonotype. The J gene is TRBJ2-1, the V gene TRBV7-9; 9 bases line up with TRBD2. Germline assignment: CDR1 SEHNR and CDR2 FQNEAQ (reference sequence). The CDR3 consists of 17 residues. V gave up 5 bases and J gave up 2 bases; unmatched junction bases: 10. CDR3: CASSTIRLADTYNEQFF. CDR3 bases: TGTGCCAGCAGCACCATTAGACTAGCGGATACCTACAATGAGCAGTTCTTC.

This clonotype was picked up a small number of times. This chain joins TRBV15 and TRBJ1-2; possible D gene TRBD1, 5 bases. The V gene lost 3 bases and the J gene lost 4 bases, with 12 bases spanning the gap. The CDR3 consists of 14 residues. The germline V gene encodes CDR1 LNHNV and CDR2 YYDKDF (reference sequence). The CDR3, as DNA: TGTGCCACCAGCAGTCAGGGAAAGGGCTATGGCTACACCTTC. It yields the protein CATSSQGKGYGYTF.

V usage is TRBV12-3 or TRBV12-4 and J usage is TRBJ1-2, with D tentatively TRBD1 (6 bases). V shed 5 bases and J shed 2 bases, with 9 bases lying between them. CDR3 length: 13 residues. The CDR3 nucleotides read TGTGCCAGCAGTCGAGGACAGAACTATGGCTACACCTTC. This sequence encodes CASSRGQNYGYTF.